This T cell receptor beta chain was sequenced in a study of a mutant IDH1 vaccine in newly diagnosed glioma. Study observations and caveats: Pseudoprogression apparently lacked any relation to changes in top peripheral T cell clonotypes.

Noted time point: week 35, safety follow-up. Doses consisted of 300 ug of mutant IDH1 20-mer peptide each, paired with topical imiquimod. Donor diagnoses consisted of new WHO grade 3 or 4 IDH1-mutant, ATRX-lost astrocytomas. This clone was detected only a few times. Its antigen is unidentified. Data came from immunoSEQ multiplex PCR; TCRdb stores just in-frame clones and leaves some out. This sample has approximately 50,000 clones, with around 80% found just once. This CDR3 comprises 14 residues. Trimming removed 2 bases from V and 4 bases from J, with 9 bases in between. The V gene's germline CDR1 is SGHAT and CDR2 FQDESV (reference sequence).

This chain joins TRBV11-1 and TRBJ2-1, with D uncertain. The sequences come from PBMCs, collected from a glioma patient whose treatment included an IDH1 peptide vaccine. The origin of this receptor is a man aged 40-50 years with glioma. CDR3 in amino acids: CASSLPQSYNEQFF. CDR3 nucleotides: TGTGCCAGCAGCTTACCACAGTCGTACAATGAGCAGTTCTTC.